The present TCR beta chain was sequenced within a study of T cell responses to AZD1222 COVID-19 vaccine. The germline gives CDR1 LGHNT, CDR2 FRNRAP. The V end lost 2 bases, the J end lost 11 bases, and 12 bases lay between the germline ends. The CDR3 is 12 amino acids. The protocol was immunoSEQ multiplex PCR, while the TCRdb copy is restricted to in-frame clones and leaves out a portion. This sample has about 150,000 clones; 80% to 95% occur once, and the top ten carry about 2.5%. The sample was peripheral blood, taken on day 0 of AZD1222 vaccination. The gene calls are TRBV12-5 and TRBJ1-1; D perhaps matches TRBD1 (5 bases). The clonotype comes from an adult in good health. The chain's CDR3 is CASGLSKGRAFF. In DNA, the CDR3 is TGTGCTAGTGGTTTGTCGAAGGGGCGCGCTTTCTTT.